Listed here are 25 T cell receptor beta chains from one sample, sequenced in a study of ipilimumab plus nivolumab after autologous stem cell transplantation (dated by TCRdb to 2020 to 2022). Library preparation was by the immunoSEQ multiplex PCR assay. Not all clones reach the TCRdb copy of this immuneACCESS table, which keeps in-frame sequences only. Checked studies attribute under half of the gap to unresolved V genes and leave the rest unexplained. The sample includes about 43,000 clones, with around nine tenths observed a single time. Around 0.86% of the sample goes to the ten largest clones. Sequencing used PBMCs, obtained in a trial of ipilimumab plus nivolumab as post-transplant consolidation. The receptor set was obtained from a male donor with multiple myeloma.

The chain uses TRBV18 and TRBJ1-1, with D uncertain. Trimming removed 2 bases at V and 7 bases at J, with 11 bases between. Germline V CDR1 and CDR2: KGHSH, LQKENI. The CDR3 runs 13 residues. The CDR3 loop reads CASSPENSGEAFF. CDR3 sequence (DNA): TGTGCCAGCTCACCAGAGAACTCCGGTGAAGCTTTCTTT.

The CDR3 is CASRGAPGTDTQYF. In DNA, the CDR3 is TGTGCCAGCCGAGGAGCACCCGGCACAGATACGCAGTATTTT. J is TRBJ2-3 and V is TRBV6-5; no clear D gene. V gave up 8 bases and J gave up 1 base, with 13 bases separating them. The V gene's germline CDR1 is MNHEY and CDR2 SVGAGI. The CDR3 contains 14 residues.

The rearrangement uses TRBV2 and TRBJ1-2; 7 positions match TRBD1. The CDR3 is made up of 17 amino acids. Germline CDR1 and CDR2: SNHLY and FYNNEI. The ends lost 5 bases at V and 2 bases at J; junction bases unmatched: 14. The CDR3 nucleotides are TGTGCCAGCAGTAGAAGGGGGCGTACTCAAGGAAACTATGGCTACACCTTC. Its translation is CASSRRGRTQGNYGYTF. Full variable domain (missing parts from reference TRBV2 and TRBJ1-2): EPEVTQTPSHQVTQMGQEVILRCVPISNHLYFYWYRQILGQKVEFLVSFYNNEISEKSEIFDDQFSVERPDGSNFTLKIRSTKLEDSAMYFCASSRRGRTQGNYGYTFGSGTRLTVV.

This clone appeared once. The V gene is TRBV6-6, the J gene TRBJ2-3; 13 bases are shared with TRBD2. After removal of 5 bases from V and 6 bases from J, the junction contained 5 bases not matched to a gene. CDR3 length: 15 amino acids. CDR1 MNHNY and CDR2 SVGAGI come from the germline V gene (reference sequence). The CDR3 nucleotides read TGTGCCAGCAGTGGGACTAGCGGGGACCGGGATACGCAGTATTTT. Residues: CASSGTSGDRDTQYF.

This CDR3 is CASQGPETTDTQYF. The CDR3 region has the DNA TGTGCCAGCCAAGGACCGGAAACCACAGATACGCAGTATTTT. V usage is TRBV28 and J usage is TRBJ2-3; D gene ambiguous. Germline loops: CDR1 MDHEN, CDR2 SYDVKM. V was trimmed by 8 bases and J by 2 bases, leaving 14 bases between them. The CDR3 spans 14 residues.

The J gene is TRBJ1-4, the V gene TRBV5-1; 7 bases are a match to TRBD1. The CDR3 covers 14 residues. Germline CDR1 and CDR2: SGHRS and YFSETQ. The ends lost 4 bases at V and 8 bases at J; junction bases unmatched: 8. The CDR3 spells CASSVAPGGEKLFF. CDR3 DNA sequence: TGCGCCAGCAGCGTCGCCCCAGGGGGGGAAAAACTGTTTTTT.

The rearrangement links TRBV5-4 to TRBJ2-2; D is unclear. The CDR3 loop spans 13 amino acids. Germline lookup yields CDR1 SGHNT and CDR2 YYREEE (reference sequence). Trimming took 0 bases from V and 3 from J, leaving 3 bases between them. The CDR3 region is CASSLGYTGELFF. The CDR3 DNA is TGTGCCAGCAGCTTGGGCTACACCGGGGAGCTGTTTTTT.

This chain links TRBV7-9 with TRBJ2-7; a possible D gene is TRBD2 (5 bases). Germline CDR1 and CDR2: SEHNR and FQNEAQ (reference sequence). The CDR3 loop spans 14 amino acids. Trimming took 2 bases from V and 6 from J, leaving 14 bases between them. As DNA, the CDR3 is TGTGCCAGCAGCTTATCGGGGATTGGCGGCGAGCAGTACTTC. This gives the protein CASSLSGIGGEQYF.

V gene TRBV11-2 combines with J gene TRBJ1-2; no reliable D call. V lost 5 bases to trimming and J lost 1 base, with 11 bases between them. Germline V gene lookup returns CDR1 SGHAT and CDR2 FQNNGV. The CDR3 loop spans 14 amino acids. DNA for the CDR3: TGTGCCAGCAGCCCCCAACGGGGTAACTATGGCTACACCTTC. The encoded protein is CASSPQRGNYGYTF.

The chain recombines TRBV28 with TRBJ2-7, with a possible D match to TRBD1 (5 bases). The CDR3 runs 13 residues. The ends were cut back, 2 bases at V and 6 bases at J, with 11 bases in the middle. Germline loops: CDR1 MDHEN, CDR2 SYDVKM. CDR3: CASSLQGWGEQYF. The CDR3 DNA sequence: TGTGCCAGCAGTTTACAGGGTTGGGGCGAGCAGTACTTC. Filled out from reference TRBV28 and TRBJ2-7, the complete variable domain reads DVKVTQSSRYLVKRTGEKVFLECVQDMDHENMFWYRQDPGLGLRLIYFSYDVKMKEKGDIPEGYSVSREKKERFSLILESASTNQTSMYLCASSLQGWGEQYFGPGTRLTVT.

This chain uses TRBV10-1 with TRBJ2-2; 13 nucleotides match TRBD2. Germline CDR1 and CDR2: WNHNN and SYGVQD (reference sequence). V trimming: 3 bases; J trimming: 0 bases; junction bases outside the gene matches: 7. CDR3 length equals 19 residues. The CDR3, as DNA: TGCGCCAGCAGTGACCCCGGGACTAGCGGGATTTCGAACACCGGGGAGCTGTTTTTT. Translating it yields CASSDPGTSGISNTGELFF.

The chain recombines TRBV14 with TRBJ2-1; 7 nucleotides match TRBD2. Germline loops: CDR1 SGHDN, CDR2 FVKESK. The CDR3 extends over 19 amino acids. J lost 7 bases, V lost 4 bases, and 22 bases had no gene match. The DNA for the CDR3 is TGTGCCAGCAGCCTCGGACGGGGCGGGTGGACTAGATTTATTAATGAGCAGTTCTTC. Protein product: CASSLGRGGWTRFINEQFF.

V is TRBV27 and J is TRBJ2-1; D ambiguous. V dropped 2 bases and J dropped 1 base, with 9 bases sitting between them. Germline assignment: CDR1 MNHEY and CDR2 SMNVEV (reference sequence). The CDR3 has 15 residues. The CDR3 spells CASSLMTNSYNEQFF. CDR3 DNA sequence: TGTGCCAGCAGTTTAATGACAAATTCCTACAATGAGCAGTTCTTC.

The chain couples TRBV7-9 to TRBJ1-4, with D possibly being TRBD1 (6 bases). The CDR3 totals 14 residues. Trimming left V 6 bases short and J 7 bases short, with 15 bases between. Germline CDR1 reads SEHNR; CDR2 reads FQNEAQ (reference sequence). Written as DNA, the CDR3 is TGTGCCAGCAGGGACCCGGGGGCAGGTGAAAAACTGTTTTTT. Protein sequence: CASRDPGAGEKLFF.

The chain carries TRBV4-2 and TRBJ1-2; D might be TRBD1 (5 bases). This CDR3 is built from 16 residues. V lost 1 base and J 3 bases, leaving 15 bases between the germline ends. CDR1 LGHNA and CDR2 YNFKEQ come from the germline V gene. As DNA, the CDR3 is TGTGCCAGCAGCCAAGTTGAACAGGTGGGGTACTATGGCTACACCTTC. Its protein is CASSQVEQVGYYGYTF.

This chain links TRBV7-9 with TRBJ2-2; TRBD2 might be the D (7 bases). Deletions cut 1 base from V and 4 bases from J, with 13 bases between. CDR1 SEHNR and CDR2 FQNEAQ come from the germline V gene (reference sequence). This CDR3 is 16 amino acids long. The DNA for the CDR3 is TGTGCCAGCAGCTTAGTCGGGGGGCTGCGCACCGGGGAGCTGTTTTTT. Its translation is CASSLVGGLRTGELFF.

This clone has more than one count but fewer than ten. This sequence joins TRBV9 and TRBJ2-3; D unresolved. Germline CDR1 reads SGDLS; CDR2 reads YYNGEE. This CDR3 comprises 15 residues. The V gene lost 0 bases and the J gene lost 2 bases, with 10 bases spanning the gap. The CDR3 region has the DNA TGTGCCAGCAGCGTAGAATATACAAACACAGATACGCAGTATTTT. Protein: CASSVEYTNTDTQYF.

The chain uses TRBV9 and TRBJ2-2; D not certain. CDR1 is SGDLS, CDR2 YYNGEE, per germline. Trimming cost V 1 base and J 6 bases, with 10 bases left between them. This CDR3 is 14 amino acids long. CDR3 nucleotide sequence: TGTGCCAGCAGCGTACGGCTTCTTGCCGGGGAGCTGTTTTTT. Its translation is CASSVRLLAGELFF.

The chain recombines TRBV5-4 with TRBJ1-1; D not resolved. Trimming cost V 0 bases and J 5 bases, with 14 bases left between them. CDR1 is SGHNT, CDR2 YYREEE, per germline (reference sequence). This CDR3 is 15 amino acids long. CDR3 protein: CASSLELSGRTEAFF. The CDR3 region has the DNA TGTGCCAGCAGCTTGGAGCTGTCGGGGAGGACTGAAGCTTTCTTT. Together with reference TRBV5-4 and TRBJ1-1, the CDR3 gives the full variable domain: ETGVTQSPTHLIKTRGQQVTLRCSSQSGHNTVSWYQQALGQGPQFIFQYYREEENGRGNFPPRFSGLQFPNYSSELNVNALELDDSALYLCASSLELSGRTEAFFGQGTRLTVV.

The CDR3 is CASIGTGNTGELFF. The CDR3, as DNA: TGTGCCAGTATCGGAACAGGGAACACCGGGGAGCTGTTTTTT. V gene TRBV19 combines with J gene TRBJ2-2; TRBD1 might be the D (5 bases). The CDR3 has 14 residues. Between the trimmed V and J ends, which lost 7 bases and 1 base, there was a span of 10 bases. Germline V gene data show CDR1 as LNHDA and CDR2 as SQIVND (reference sequence).

The chain links TRBV7-2 to TRBJ1-1, with unresolved D. Germline V lookup: CDR1 SGHTA, CDR2 FQGNSA. The CDR3 has 12 residues. Trimming left V 6 bases short and J 1 base short, with 6 bases between. The CDR3 protein is CASRLRNTEAFF. CDR3 nucleotides: TGTGCCAGCAGACTAAGGAACACTGAAGCTTTCTTT.

This clone has just one count. V is TRBV18 and J is TRBJ2-5, with D maybe TRBD2 (6 bases). The CDR3 spans 14 residues. Germline CDR1 KGHSH, CDR2 LQKENI. Trimming stripped 4 bases from V and 0 bases from J, with 9 bases between. The CDR3, as DNA: TGTGCCAGCTCACGGGAGGCCTACCAAGAGACCCAGTACTTC. Amino acid sequence: CASSREAYQETQYF.

This sequence joins TRBV7-9 and TRBJ1-1, with D tentatively TRBD1 (5 bases). Germline-derived CDR1 and CDR2 are SEHNR and FQNEAQ (reference sequence). The CDR3 covers 13 residues. V was shortened by 5 bases and J by 5 bases, with 12 bases between the two germline ends. This chain's CDR3 is CASSVSGGTEAFF. CDR3 in DNA: TGTGCCAGCAGCGTTAGCGGGGGGACTGAAGCTTTCTTT.

The chain employs TRBV10-3 and TRBJ1-5, with a tentative D call TRBD1 (5 bases). Germline V CDR1 and CDR2: ENHRY, SYGVKD. The CDR3 runs to 13 residues. The V end was cut by 8 bases, the J end by 0 bases, with 8 bases between. CDR3 sequence: CAIGTDSNQPQHF. CDR3 bases: TGTGCCATCGGGACGGATAGCAATCAGCCCCAGCATTTT.

The rearrangement joins TRBV7-3 to TRBJ2-5; possibly TRBD1 for D (6 bases). V shed 5 bases and J shed 4 bases, with 14 bases lying between them. The germline V gene has CDR1 SGHTA and CDR2 FQGTGA. The CDR3 spans 14 residues. CDR3 region: CASSIGTRGETQYF. CDR3 sequence (DNA): TGTGCCAGCAGCATAGGGACACGGGGAGAGACCCAGTACTTC.